These 27 T cell receptor beta chains came from one sample sequenced in a study of control samples from healthy donors and cancer patients. Sequencing was performed with immunoSEQ multiplex PCR; in TCRdb, only in-frame clones are kept and a portion is missing. The data show approximately 170,000 clones, with about 94% seen just once and approximately 0.7% held by the top ten. Sequenced sample: blood. These receptors were collected from a woman aged 25 to 39 in good health.

This chain uses TRBV3-1 (or the pseudogene TRBV3-2) with TRBJ1-1, with D possibly being TRBD1 (5 bases). The CDR3 has 15 amino acids. Per the germline V gene, CDR1 is LGHDT and CDR2 is YNNKEL (reference sequence). The V end was cut by 4 bases, the J end by 4 bases, with 16 bases between. CDR3 bases: TGTGCCAGCAGCCGCCAAGGGATGGGGGGCACTGAAGCTTTCTTT. This codes for CASSRQGMGGTEAFF.

This chain joins TRBV28 and TRBJ2-7; 7 bases are a match to TRBD2. Germline CDR1 and CDR2: MDHEN and SYDVKM. The CDR3 sequence is 15 residues long. The junction had 9 bases not matched to a gene; V was cut back by 3 bases and J by 4 bases. CDR3 nucleotide sequence: TGTGCCAGCAGTTTTGAGCTGACTAGCCATTACGAGCAGTACTTC. Its protein product is CASSFELTSHYEQYF.

The rearrangement joins TRBV24-1 to TRBJ2-5, with D possibly being TRBD2 (6 bases). The CDR3 loop spans 13 amino acids. Trimming removed 4 bases at V and 7 bases at J, with 12 bases between. CDR1 and CDR2 from the germline V gene are KGHDR and SFDVKD. The CDR3 nucleotides read TGTGCCACCAGTGAAGACGGGAGAGCGACCCAGTACTTC. Protein: CATSEDGRATQYF.

The V and J genes are TRBV6-5 and TRBJ1-2; 7 bases agree with TRBD1. The CDR3 is 15 residues long. The V gene's germline CDR1 is MNHEY and CDR2 SVGAGI. Trimming cost V 8 bases and J 4 bases; bases outside gene matches: 13. Here the CDR3 reads CASGFNYGTAYGYTF. Written as DNA, the CDR3 is TGTGCCAGCGGGTTCAATTACGGGACAGCCTATGGCTACACCTTC.

This clone was found once. The genes are TRBV5-4 and TRBJ2-3; D ambiguous. The germline V gene encodes CDR1 SGHNT and CDR2 YYREEE (reference sequence). This CDR3 is built from 12 residues. V was shortened by 4 bases and J by 6 bases, with 9 bases between the two germline ends. The CDR3 DNA follows: TGTGCCAGCAGCCGCAGCTGGGATACGCAGTATTTT. It yields the protein CASSRSWDTQYF.

V and J are TRBV29-1 and TRBJ2-2; 9 positions match TRBD1. Germline V CDR1 and CDR2: SQVTM, ANQGSEA. The length of the CDR3 is 13 residues. With 4 bases clipped from V and 7 bases from J, the junction kept 4 bases outside the gene matches. This CDR3 is CSVVGQGGGELFF. Written as DNA, the CDR3 is TGCAGCGTTGTGGGACAGGGCGGCGGGGAGCTGTTTTTT.

The V gene is TRBV24-1, the J gene TRBJ2-5; TRBD2 matches at 10 bases. V was clipped by 1 base and J by 5 bases; unmatched bases: 3. The CDR3 runs 15 residues. Germline V gene sequence: CDR1 KGHDR, CDR2 SFDVKD. The CDR3 bases are TGTGCCACCAGTGATTTTCGAGCGGGAGGGGAGACCCAGTACTTC. Protein sequence: CATSDFRAGGETQYF.

The chain joins TRBV28 to TRBJ2-5; TRBD2 matches at 11 bases. This CDR3 is 17 amino acids long. CDR1 MDHEN and CDR2 SYDVKM come from the germline V gene. Germline trimming cut 5 bases from V and 1 base from J; bases unmatched to any gene: 9. DNA for the CDR3: TGTGCCAGCAGTCACTCCGGGACTAGCGGCCTCCAAGAGACCCAGTACTTC. This gives the protein CASSHSGTSGLQETQYF.

With regard to this clone: One junction end disagrees with the germline gene, perhaps due to a read error. The chain uses TRBV29-1 and TRBJ2-5; a weak D match, TRBD1 (6 bases). This CDR3 is 15 amino acids long. Germline assignment: CDR1 SQVTM and CDR2 ANQGSEA. The DNA for the CDR3 is TGCAGCGTTGAAGGGGGGACACTGCCCCAACAGACCCAGTACTTC. Translation: CSVEGGTLPQQTQYF.

The chain links TRBV29-1 to TRBJ1-2; no clear D gene. The CDR3 loop spans 11 amino acids. Trimming removed 7 bases from V and 8 bases from J, with 14 bases in between. The germline V gene encodes CDR1 SQVTM and CDR2 ANQGSEA. The CDR3 region is CSAGGLSGYTF. CDR3 nucleotide sequence: TGCAGCGCTGGCGGGCTCAGCGGCTACACCTTC.

The chain is built from TRBV19 and TRBJ1-2; 8 nucleotides align to TRBD1. There are 15 residues in the CDR3. V lost 7 bases and J lost 2; bases outside the gene matches: 9. Germline CDR1 is LNHDA and CDR2 is SQIVND (reference sequence). The CDR3: CASTIFRDRNYGYTF. In nucleotides, the CDR3 is TGTGCCAGTACGATATTCCGGGACAGGAACTATGGCTACACCTTC. Together with reference TRBV19 and TRBJ1-2, the CDR3 gives the full variable domain: DGGITQSPKYLFRKEGQNVTLSCEQNLNHDAMYWYRQDPGQGLRLIYYSQIVNDFQKGDIAEGYSVSREKKESFPLTVTSAQKNPTAFYLCASTIFRDRNYGYTFGSGTRLTVV.

The chain carries TRBV2 and TRBJ2-1, with unresolved D. In germline, CDR1 is SNHLY, CDR2 FYNNEI. V was trimmed by 6 bases and J by 8 bases, leaving 8 bases between them. The CDR3 contains 11 residues. The CDR3 reads CASRVVDEQFF. The CDR3 DNA reads TGTGCCAGCAGAGTAGTGGATGAGCAGTTCTTC.

The gene calls are TRBV7-8 and TRBJ1-6, with unresolved D. V dropped 5 bases and J dropped 8 bases, with 13 bases sitting between them. CDR1 and CDR2 (germline): SGHVS, FQNEAQ. The CDR3 is 14 amino acids. The CDR3, as DNA: TGTGCCAGCAGCCTCGGGCCTTCTTATTCACCCCTCCACTTT. It encodes CASSLGPSYSPLHF. Complete variable domain (other parts from reference TRBV7-8 and TRBJ1-6): GAGVSQSPRYKVAKRGQDVALRCDPISGHVSLFWYQQALGQGPEFLTYFQNEAQLDKSGLPSDRFFAERPEGSVSTLKIQRTQQEDSAVYLCASSLGPSYSPLHFGNGTRLTVT.

Turning to this clone: Other DNA variants within this sample encode the same CDR3. CDR3: CASSALIQGSTDTQYF. The DNA for the CDR3 is TGCGCCAGCAGCGCTTTAATTCAGGGGAGCACAGATACGCAGTATTTT. The chain recombines TRBV5-1 with TRBJ2-3, with a tentative D call TRBD1 (6 bases). The V and J ends lost 4 bases and 0 bases respectively, with 15 bases between them. Germline-derived CDR1 and CDR2 are SGHRS and YFSETQ. The CDR3 totals 16 residues.

This chain uses TRBV6-2 or TRBV6-3 with TRBJ2-7; 8 bases fit TRBD2. This CDR3 is built from 14 residues. CDR1 is MNHEY and CDR2 is SVGEGT in the germline V gene. V was pared by 2 bases and J by 5 bases, with 5 bases of the junction left unmatched. This CDR3 reads CASSYGREAHEQYF. The CDR3 DNA reads as TGTGCCAGCAGTTACGGGCGGGAGGCCCACGAGCAGTACTTC.

The chain uses TRBV29-1 and TRBJ1-2, with TRBD1 as a possible D gene (6 bases). CDR3 length equals 13 residues. Between the trimmed V and J ends, which lost 6 bases and 8 bases, there was a span of 19 bases. Per germline, CDR1 SQVTM and CDR2 ANQGSEA. CDR3 region: CSVSPPTGPGYTF. In DNA, the CDR3 is TGCAGCGTCTCCCCACCGACAGGTCCAGGCTACACCTTC.

CDR3 protein: CAITFRVSDTQYF. The DNA of the CDR3 is TGTGCCATCACCTTCAGGGTTTCAGATACGCAGTATTTT. The chain has TRBV10-3 and TRBJ2-3; D perhaps matches TRBD1 (5 bases). Germline CDR1 ENHRY, CDR2 SYGVKD. CDR3 length: 13 amino acids. The V end lost 7 bases, the J end lost 4 bases, and 12 bases lay between the germline ends.

This chain connects TRBV6-2 or TRBV6-3 to TRBJ2-1; D uncertain. V was cut by 5 bases and J by 5 bases, with 13 bases left in between. In germline, CDR1 is MNHEY, CDR2 SVGEGT. This CDR3 region has 14 residues. Written as DNA, the CDR3 is TGTGCCAGCAGTGGCCTCCTGAAGGACAATGAGCAGTTCTTC. The encoded protein is CASSGLLKDNEQFF.

The CDR3 is CSSGTAYEQYF. In DNA form, the CDR3 reads TGCAGTTCCGGGACAGCGTACGAGCAGTACTTC. The gene calls are TRBV20-1 and TRBJ2-7; TRBD1 agrees at 7 bases. Germline CDR1 reads DFQATT; CDR2 reads SNEGSKA (reference sequence). The CDR3 runs to 11 residues. V lost 8 bases and J lost 4; bases outside the gene matches: 5.

In the case of this clone: The sample contains more than one DNA sequence encoding this CDR3. The chain is built from TRBV6-6 and TRBJ1-1, with D perhaps TRBD1 (5 bases). V was clipped by 0 bases and J by 6 bases, with 8 bases between them. Germline loops: CDR1 MNHNY, CDR2 SVGAGI (reference sequence). There are 13 residues in the CDR3. CDR3 sequence: CASSYSRGPEAFF. The CDR3 nucleotides are TGTGCCAGCAGTTACTCGAGGGGCCCTGAAGCTTTCTTT.

This clone was seen a single time. The DNA for the CDR3 is TGTGCCAGCAGCCTTCAAGCGGGAGGGCCCGGCGAGCAGTACTTC. It is translated as CASSLQAGGPGEQYF. The V call is TRBV9, the J call TRBJ2-7; TRBD2 agrees at 10 bases. The ends lost 4 bases at V and 6 bases at J; junction bases unmatched: 10. The CDR3 sequence is 15 residues long. Germline V gene data show CDR1 as SGDLS and CDR2 as YYNGEE.

This clone was found once. V gene TRBV12-3 or TRBV12-4 combines with J gene TRBJ2-3; 8 bases are a match to TRBD2. J was trimmed by 5 bases and V by 8 bases; bases with no gene match: 6. The CDR3 consists of 13 residues. CDR3: CASGRAGVDTQYF. CDR3 DNA sequence: TGTGCCAGCGGTCGAGCGGGAGTAGATACGCAGTATTTT.

The chain couples TRBV27 to TRBJ2-1, with TRBD2 matching 9 bases. Looked up from germline, CDR1 is MNHEY and CDR2 is SMNVEV (reference sequence). J was trimmed by 6 bases and V by 5 bases; bases with no gene match: 8. This CDR3 has 15 residues. This CDR3 reads CASSPRLAALNEQFF. CDR3 DNA sequence: TGTGCCAGCAGTCCAAGACTAGCGGCCCTCAATGAGCAGTTCTTC.

The chain recombines TRBV28 with TRBJ1-5; D is possibly TRBD1 (6 bases). V lost 4 bases and J 2 bases, leaving 12 bases between the germline ends. This CDR3 is 15 amino acids long. Germline-derived CDR1 and CDR2 are MDHEN and SYDVKM. In DNA form, the CDR3 reads TGTGCCAGCAGTTCAGGGTCAGGGGGCAATCAGCCCCAGCATTTT. Translating it yields CASSSGSGGNQPQHF.

This clone is a singleton in its sample. The genes are TRBV6-6 and TRBJ1-1; D might be TRBD1 (5 bases). The CDR3 runs to 13 residues. The V gene's germline CDR1 is MNHNY and CDR2 SVGAGI (reference sequence). Trimming stripped 4 bases from V and 5 bases from J, with 11 bases between. The CDR3 loop is CASSSRESTEAFF. The CDR3 DNA reads as TGTGCCAGCAGTTCCAGGGAAAGTACTGAAGCTTTCTTT.

The rearrangement joins TRBV6-5 to TRBJ2-7; D uncertain. CDR3 length: 14 amino acids. V gave up 2 bases and J gave up 3 bases, with 11 bases separating them. Per germline, CDR1 MNHEY and CDR2 SVGAGI. Here the CDR3 reads CASSYHATSYEQYF. The DNA of the CDR3 is TGTGCCAGCAGTTACCACGCCACAAGCTACGAGCAGTACTTC.

The CDR3 DNA follows: TGTGCCAGCAGGATGGAGTCCCCGGTCGACACCATATATTTT. Its translation is CASRMESPVDTIYF. The genes are TRBV13 and TRBJ1-3; D not certain. The CDR3 runs to 14 residues. Germline V gene data show CDR1 as PRHDT and CDR2 as FYEKMQ (reference sequence). The germline V and J ends were trimmed by 6 bases and 8 bases, with 17 bases remaining between them. The full variable domain, rest sourced from reference TRBV13 and TRBJ1-3, is AAGVIQSPRHLIKEKRETATLKCYPIPRHDTVYWYQQGPGQDPQFLISFYEKMQSDKGSIPDRFSAQQFSDYHSELNMSSLELGDSALYFCASRMESPVDTIYFGEGSWLTVV.